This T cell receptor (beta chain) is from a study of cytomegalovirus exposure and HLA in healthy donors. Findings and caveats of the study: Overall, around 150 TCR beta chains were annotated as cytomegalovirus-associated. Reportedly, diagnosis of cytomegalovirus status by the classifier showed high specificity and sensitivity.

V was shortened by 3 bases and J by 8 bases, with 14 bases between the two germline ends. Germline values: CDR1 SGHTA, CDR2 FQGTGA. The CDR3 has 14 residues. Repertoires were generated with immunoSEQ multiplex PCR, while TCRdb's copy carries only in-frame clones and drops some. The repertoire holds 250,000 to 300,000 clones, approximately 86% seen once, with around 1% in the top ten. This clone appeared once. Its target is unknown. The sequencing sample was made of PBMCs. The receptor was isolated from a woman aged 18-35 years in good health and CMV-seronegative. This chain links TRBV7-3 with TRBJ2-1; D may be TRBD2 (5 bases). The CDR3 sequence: CASSFRTPGDEQFF. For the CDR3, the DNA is TGTGCCAGCAGCTTCAGGACTCCCGGGGATGAGCAGTTCTTC.